Listed below are T cell receptor beta chains from one sample, sequenced in a study of blood T cells in healthy people across ages. TCRdb reprocessed the 5' RACE reads with MiXCR, giving one entry per CDR3 protein. The data hold 1.8 million or so distinct CDR3 sequences, with 35% to 50% observed a single time. The specimen was blood. These TCRs come from a human donor in good health. Both conserved end residues are part of each CDR3. The D gene is left open where the match is weak. Some rows mark clone size as missing; the rest say once, few, many or name a class of expanded clone.

few TRBJ2-1 TRBV4-1 TRBD1 18 CASSQDSVGGISYNEQFF TGCGCCAGCAGCCAAGATTCAGTAGGGGGCATCTCCTACAATGAGCAGTTCTTC
few TRBJ2-4 TRBV20-1 NA 13 CSASTGPGNIQYF TGCAGTGCTTCCACCGGGCCCGGCAACATTCAGTACTTC
NA TRBJ1-2 TRBV29-1 NA 13 CSLQRGSWDGYTF TGCAGCCTCCAGCGGGGTTCATGGGATGGCTACACCTTC
NA TRBJ1-4 TRBV9 NA 13 CASSEFPPDTQFF TGTGCCAGCAGCGAATTCCCCCCAGATACGCAGTTTTTT
NA TRBJ2-3 TRBV5-6 TRBD1 15 CASSLQGVITDTQYF TGTGCCAGCAGCCTGCAGGGGGTAATCACAGATACGCAGTATTTT
NA TRBJ1-2 TRBV6-5 TRBD1 15 CASSYKGTGLYGYTF TGTGCCAGCAGTTACAAGGGGACAGGGCTTTATGGCTACACCTTC
few TRBJ1-2 TRBV20-1 NA 14 CSAPPQGDNYGYTF TGCAGTGCTCCTCCGCAGGGCGATAACTATGGCTACACCTTC
few TRBJ2-6 TRBV3-1 NA 14 CASSAPSGANVLTF TGTGCCAGCAGCGCCCCGTCTGGGGCCAACGTCCTGACTTTC
NA TRBJ2-1 TRBV20-1 NA 13 CSAAGVSYNEQFF TGCAGTGCTGCAGGGGTTTCCTACAATGAGCAGTTCTTC
NA TRBJ1-4 TRBV20-1 NA 11 CSARLGGKLFF TGCAGTGCTAGGTTGGGTGGAAAACTGTTTTTT
few TRBJ2-7 TRBV7-8 NA 16 CASSFRRLLSTSEQYF TGTGCCAGCAGCTTCCGGAGGTTGCTTTCCACATCCGAGCAGTACTTC
NA TRBJ2-7 TRBV6-2/TRBV6-3 NA 13 CASSYPTQDEQYF TGTGCCAGCAGTTACCCTACCCAGGACGAGCAGTACTTC
once TRBJ2-7 TRBV2 NA 14 CASILSLGSYEQYF TGTGCCAGCATCCTTTCCCTCGGCTCCTACGAGCAGTACTTC
once TRBJ2-1 TRBV27 TRBD1 15 CASSLSTGDNNEQFF TGTGCCAGCAGTTTATCGACAGGGGACAACAATGAGCAGTTCTTC
NA TRBJ1-2 TRBV30 NA 11 CAWTVGPGYTF TGTGCCTGGACCGTGGGACCTGGCTACACCTTC
NA TRBJ2-5 TRBV20-1 TRBD1 14 CSAFWDRGWETQYF TGCAGTGCTTTCTGGGACAGGGGGTGGGAGACCCAGTACTTC
NA TRBJ1-5 TRBV20-1 NA 14 CSAPSDIGNQPQHF TGCAGTGCTCCCAGTGACATAGGCAATCAGCCCCAGCATTTT
few TRBJ2-5 TRBV29-1 NA 14 CSVVGLTGQETQYF TGCAGCGTTGTTGGGCTGACAGGTCAAGAGACCCAGTACTTC
NA TRBJ1-1 TRBV20-1 NA 15 CSARGVGGRDTEAFF TGCAGTGCTAGAGGGGTGGGGGGAAGGGACACTGAAGCTTTCTTT
few TRBJ2-7 TRBV12-3/TRBV12-4 TRBD1 13 CASRPGTGSGQYF TGTGCCAGCAGACCCGGGACAGGGTCAGGGCAGTACTTC
few TRBJ1-2 TRBV12-3/TRBV12-4 NA 15 CASSLGGPAGYGYTF TGTGCCAGCAGTTTAGGGGGGCCCGCGGGCTATGGCTACACCTTC
few TRBJ2-3 TRBV29-1 NA 12 CSVTQVRDTQYF TGCAGCGTTACGCAGGTGCGGGATACGCAGTATTTT
NA TRBJ2-1 TRBV6-5 TRBD1 17 CASSYLTGTGGYNEQFF TGTGCCAGCAGTTATCTTACGGGGACAGGGGGCTACAATGAGCAGTTCTTC
NA TRBJ2-3 TRBV3-1 TRBD2 19 CASSQDVSSGGASADTQYF TGTGCCAGCAGCCAAGATGTCTCTAGCGGGGGGGCCTCGGCAGATACGCAGTATTTT
NA TRBJ1-1 TRBV5-1 NA 16 CASSLDRGVLNTEALF TGCGCCAGCAGCTTGGATCGCGGGGTCCTTAACACTGAAGCTTTGTTT
NA TRBJ1-5 TRBV7-9 TRBD1 15 CASSLDRVDHQPQHF TGTGCCAGCAGCTTGGACAGGGTTGATCACCAGCCCCAGCATTTT
few TRBJ1-1 TRBV12-3/TRBV12-4 NA 17 CASSFAVGGNSNTEAFF TGTGCCAGCAGTTTCGCAGTAGGAGGAAACTCGAACACTGAAGCTTTCTTT
few TRBJ2-1 TRBV7-9 TRBD1 16 CASSLWGTGLDNEQFF TGTGCCAGCAGCCTCTGGGGGACAGGGTTGGACAATGAGCAGTTCTTC
NA TRBJ2-1 TRBV20-1 TRBD2 13 CSALAGLYNEQFF TGCAGTGCTTTAGCGGGGCTGTACAATGAGCAGTTCTTC
NA TRBJ2-6 TRBV11-2 NA 21 CASSSLSGRSYQNSGANVLTF TGTGCCAGCAGCTCGCTAAGCGGCAGGTCATACCAGAACTCTGGGGCCAACGTCCTGACTTTC
NA TRBJ2-7 TRBV4-3 TRBD1 17 CASSQDRGDRGFYEQYF TGCGCCAGCAGCCAAGATCGGGGGGACAGGGGGTTCTACGAGCAGTACTTC
few TRBJ2-1 TRBV12-3/TRBV12-4 TRBD2 14 CASSFSGGDNEQFF TGCGCCAGCAGCTTTAGCGGGGGTGACAATGAGCAGTTCTTC
NA TRBJ2-5 TRBV29-1 NA 13 CSVEDMSGETQYF TGCAGCGTTGAAGATATGAGTGGGGAGACCCAGTACTTC